Included here is one TCR beta chain sequence, with context. Trimming stripped 2 bases from V and 3 bases from J, with 14 bases between. The CDR3 covers 15 residues. Germline CDR1 MGHDK, CDR2 SYGVNS. The method was immunoSEQ multiplex PCR; TCRdb's version includes in-frame clones alone and lacks a portion of them. This table has 200,000 to 300,000 clones, approximately 84% appearing once. These data belong to a study of blood T cell repertoires in COVID-19. As for the study in general: Samples came from the United States, Italy and Spain, spanning acute and convalescent COVID-19. T cells, B-cell-depleted T cells, or PBMCs provided the cDNA or gDNA that served as material.

Sequenced sample: peripheral blood. The TCR was taken from a man aged 50-60 years with acute or convalescent COVID-19. This sequence joins TRBV25-1 and TRBJ2-7; D is possibly TRBD2 (5 bases). CDR3 in DNA: TGTGCCAGCAGTGAAAGCCCTCGGGGTATCTACGAGCAGTACTTC. It is translated as CASSESPRGIYEQYF.